This record covers a single TCR beta chain. Its antigen is unidentified. The source of the sample is a study of cytomegalovirus exposure and HLA in healthy donors. Study-wide results and caveats: In a later analysis, compared with equally common non-associated chains, HLA-associated beta chains were more expanded. About 87% or about 30% of the time was how often most TCR beta V segments were productive, according to an earlier analysis.

The V segment lost 4 bases and the J segment 3 bases; nucleotides outside the gene matches: 9. Germline CDR1 and CDR2: ENHRY and SYGVKD. This CDR3 has 15 residues. Healthy individuals who donated bone marrow served as the donors. PCR employed 60 Vbeta and 13 Jbeta primers. Per the original data handling: A later analysis counted tens of millions of unique TCR beta chains, some 11 million shared. Here immunoSEQ multiplex PCR was the method, and the copy in TCRdb shows in-frame clones only, minus some. The D gene and trimming were derived from the DNA, and the V and J assignments and clone size from that table. Here the sample spans about 190,000 clones, about 85% being singletons.

This TCR was sampled from a boy aged 2 to 10 in good health and CMV-seronegative. The sample comprised PBMCs. V is TRBV10-3 and J is TRBJ2-7, with 7 bases lining up with TRBD1. This CDR3 reads CAISGAIGGSYEQYF. As DNA, the CDR3 is TGTGCCATCAGTGGGGCCATAGGGGGCAGCTACGAGCAGTACTTC.